The T cell receptor (beta chain) described here comes from a study of blood T cell repertoires in COVID-19. Overall study context: COVID-19 samples from acute and convalescent phases originated in the United States, Italy and Spain. In each case, the material was cDNA or gDNA derived from T cells, B-cell-depleted T cells, or PBMCs.

The CDR3 has 14 amino acids. Germline loops: CDR1 SGHDN, CDR2 FVKESK. The trim removed 7 bases at V and 2 bases at J, leaving 7 bases unmatched. Original processing notes: The authors estimated nucleated cell counts from reference gene primer amplification. Profiled with immunoSEQ multiplex PCR; TCRdb holds only in-frame clones, not every one. V, J and clone size are those of that table, while D and trimming were read from the DNA. This table has under 150,000 clones, more than 70% appearing once. Sequenced sample: peripheral blood. The TCR originated in a woman aged 45-60 years with acute or convalescent COVID-19. V gene TRBV14 combines with J gene TRBJ2-7; 8 bases match TRBD1. The CDR3 spells CASNQGANAYEQYF. Written as DNA, the CDR3 is TGTGCCAGCAATCAGGGGGCCAACGCCTACGAGCAGTACTTC. The whole variable domain, filled in from reference TRBV14 and TRBJ2-7, reads EAGVTQFPSHSVIEKGQTVTLRCDPISGHDNLYWYRRVMGKEIKFLLHFVKESKQDESGMPNNRFLAERTGGTYSTLKVQPAELEDSGVYFCASNQGANAYEQYFGPGTRLTVT.